This T cell receptor (beta chain) emerged from a study of graft-versus-host responses after intestinal transplantation. Looking at the study overall: Every transplant recipient was induced with anti-thymocyte globulin, then maintained on tacrolimus and steroids for around 3 years.

There are 13 residues in the CDR3. The V end was cut by 4 bases, the J end by 5 bases, with 14 bases between. Germline lookup yields CDR1 SQVTM and CDR2 ANQGSEA. A remark on this clone: The antigen is not known.

Sequencing used immunoSEQ multiplex PCR; TCRdb keeps in-frame clones, though not all of them. This repertoire shows about 110,000 clones, 85% to 95% found once; its top ten account for 0.9% to 1.5%. This specimen was unstimulated CD8+ T cells sorted from spleen or lymph node cells, taken before transplant. This sequence originates from a human donor who was the organ donor for an intestinal transplant. The chain employs TRBV29-1 and TRBJ1-1, with D tentatively TRBD1 (5 bases). CDR3 region: CSVVRAGKTEAFF. In DNA, the CDR3 is TGCAGCGTTGTGAGGGCAGGGAAAACTGAAGCTTTCTTT. Based on the CDR3 plus reference TRBV29-1 and TRBJ1-1, the full variable domain is SAVISQKPSRDICQRGTSLTIQCQVDSQVTMMFWYRQQPGQSLTLIATANQGSEATYESGFVIDKFPISRPNLTFSTLTVSNMSPEDSSIYLCSVVRAGKTEAFFGQGTRLTVV.